This TCR beta chain comes out of a study of T cells in Graves' hyperthyroidism and ophthalmopathy. Study-level background: Peripheral blood collection took place at initial diagnosis, before any treatment.

RNA transcripts served as the template for amplifying TCR beta CDR3 regions. Using the HTBI primer set, a first-round RT-PCR was run on the TCR CDR3. TCRdb independently ran MiXCR on the multiplex PCR reads; one entry per CDR3 protein. Among around 620,000 distinct CDR3 sequences listed, 15% to 20% were seen once. Researchers barred patients who had uncontrolled infection, other autoimmune disease, pregnancy or lactation. Trimming removed 4 bases from V and 3 bases from J, with 3 bases in between. CDR3 length equals 12 residues. The V gene's germline CDR1 is MDHEN and CDR2 SYDVKM. This clonotype has a count of ten or more.

Sequencing was done on a sample of blood. The sequence derives from a woman in her twenties or thirties with Graves' hyperthyroidism. This chain links TRBV28 with TRBJ1-4; unclear D gene. This chain's CDR3 is CASSSANEKLFF. The CDR3 nucleotides are TGTGCCAGCAGTTCAGCTAATGAAAAACTGTTTTTT.